This entry features one T cell receptor (beta chain) sequence. The germline V and J ends were trimmed by 2 bases and 4 bases, with 11 bases remaining between them. This CDR3 spans 14 amino acids. The V gene's germline CDR1 is MDHEN and CDR2 SYDVKM. Methods used by the authors: Reference gene primer amplification yielded estimated nucleated cell counts. Here immunoSEQ multiplex PCR was the method, and the copy in TCRdb shows in-frame clones only, minus some. For V, J and clone size, that table is used; D and trimming come from the DNA. The data hold under 300,000 clones, with 86% observed a single time. This record belongs to a study of blood T cell repertoires in COVID-19. Study-level information: Acute-phase and convalescent COVID-19 samples originated in the United States, Italy and Spain. PBMCs, B-cell-depleted T cells, or T cells provided the cDNA or gDNA that made up the material.

The source material was peripheral blood. This receptor was identified in an elderly man with acute or convalescent COVID-19. The gene calls are TRBV28 and TRBJ1-2; D gene uncertain. Written as DNA, the CDR3 is TGTGCCAGCAGTTTAGGCGGAAGGAGCTATGGCTACACCTTC. This gives the protein CASSLGGRSYGYTF.